The 11 T cell receptor beta chains given below trace back to one sample, sequenced in a study of T cells expressing NK-cell markers. Reprocessing the 5' RACE reads, TCRdb reports a single entry for every CDR3 protein and omits DNA. The ten top clones account for more than 3.5%, within a sample of about 260,000 distinct CDR3 sequences. The sample comprised blood T cells: a sorted CD56 or NKG2C T cell subset, CD4+ or CD8+ T cells, or bulk PBMC T cells (not recorded which). Receptors originate from a woman between 18 and 70 years old in good health.

The chain joins TRBV20-1 to TRBJ2-3; TCRdb names TRBD2, which stays unverified in the absence of DNA. Looked up from germline, CDR1 is DFQATT and CDR2 is SNEGSKA (reference sequence). This CDR3 spans 13 amino acids. The CDR3 here is CRARGPLTDTQYF.

The V call is TRBV20-1, the J call TRBJ2-7; TCRdb's D gene call, TRBD2, goes unchecked for lack of DNA. This CDR3 contains 15 residues. Germline V lookup: CDR1 DFQATT, CDR2 SNEGSKA (reference sequence). CDR3 residues: CSAVTSGKVMYEQYF.

The chain combines TRBV7-9 with TRBJ2-5. This CDR3 comprises 16 residues. Germline-derived CDR1 and CDR2 are SEHNR and FQNEAQ (reference sequence). This CDR3 reads CASSLNVRAIQETQYF.

The chain is built from TRBV9 and TRBJ2-3; lacking DNA, the TRBD2 call made by TCRdb goes unchecked. The CDR3 is made up of 19 amino acids. Looked up from germline, CDR1 is SGDLS and CDR2 is YYNGEE. The CDR3 protein is CASRRPKPSEGGLSFTQYF.

The chain uses TRBV30 and TRBJ1-6; there is no DNA to check the TCRdb D call of TRBD1. The CDR3 sequence is 13 residues long. CDR1 and CDR2 from the germline V gene are GTSNPN and SVGIG (reference sequence). The chain's CDR3 is CAFIGDAGSPLHF.

This chain joins TRBV4-1 and TRBJ2-1. The CDR3 totals 13 residues. Looked up from germline, CDR1 is MGHRA and CDR2 is YSYEKL. CDR3 sequence: CASSQTSYNEQFF.

The chain uses TRBV29-1 and TRBJ1-4; TCRdb lists TRBD1, though no DNA is available to test this call. Looked up from germline, CDR1 is SQVTM and CDR2 is ANQGSEA. CDR3 length: 14 residues. The CDR3 sequence: CSATPGGAREKLFF.

The chain has TRBV30 and TRBJ1-2; absent DNA, TCRdb's TRBD1 call cannot be checked. This CDR3 contains 14 residues. From germline, CDR1 is GTSNPN and CDR2 SVGIG (reference sequence). The CDR3 here is CAWSLGRGLSGYTF.

The chain links TRBV5-6 to TRBJ1-1; TCRdb picks TRBD1, but there is no DNA to check that call. The CDR3 length is 15 residues. CDR1 is SGHDT, CDR2 YYEEEE, per germline. The CDR3 is CASSRRQLPNTEAFF.

This chain joins TRBV4-3 and TRBJ2-7; TCRdb outputs TRBD2, but without DNA this stays unchecked. The CDR3 totals 15 residues. Germline-derived CDR1 and CDR2 are LGHNA and YSLEER. The CDR3 loop is CASSQGVSGIYEQYF.

The chain is built from TRBV29-1 and TRBJ2-1. CDR1 is SQVTM and CDR2 is ANQGSEA in the germline V gene. The CDR3 runs 13 residues. The CDR3 sequence is CSVGPSSYNEQFF.